This TCR beta chain was identified in a study of glioma-infiltrating T cells after dendritic cell vaccination. The V gene's germline CDR1 is SGDLS and CDR2 YYNGEE. The CDR3 has 17 amino acids. Trimming cost V 0 bases and J 3 bases, with 17 bases left between them. Patients had residual fresh-frozen tumor tissue and more than two years of survival data. Before vaccination, two weeks after the third vaccination, and at progression, PBMC were collected. The PCR used 60 V beta and 13 J beta primers. TCRdb's table, derived via immunoSEQ multiplex PCR, lists solely in-frame clones and lacks some. The sample consists of roughly 100,000 clones, 70% to 90% of them appearing once. Concerning this clone itself: Its target is unknown.

Regarding the study as a whole: Higher TCR clonality did not directly relate to longer survival.

V and J are TRBV9 and TRBJ2-3; D perhaps matches TRBD1 (5 bases). The clonotype was recovered from a human donor with glioblastoma. Sequences were derived from blood, sampled before dendritic cell vaccination. Here the CDR3 reads CASSVGAGNGVTDTQYF. DNA of the CDR3: TGTGCCAGCAGCGTAGGGGCAGGGAATGGGGTAACAGATACGCAGTATTTT.